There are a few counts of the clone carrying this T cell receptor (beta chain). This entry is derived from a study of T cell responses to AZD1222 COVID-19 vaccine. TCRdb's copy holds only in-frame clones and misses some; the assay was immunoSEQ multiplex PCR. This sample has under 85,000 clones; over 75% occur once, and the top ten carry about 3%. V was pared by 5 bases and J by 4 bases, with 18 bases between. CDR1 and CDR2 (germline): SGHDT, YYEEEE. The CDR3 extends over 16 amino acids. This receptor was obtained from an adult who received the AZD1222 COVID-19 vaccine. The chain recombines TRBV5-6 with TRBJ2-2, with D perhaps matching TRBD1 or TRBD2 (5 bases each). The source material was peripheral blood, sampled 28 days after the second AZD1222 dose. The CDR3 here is CASSPPIGGLTGELFF. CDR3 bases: TGTGCCAGCAGTCCCCCTATTGGGGGTCTCACCGGGGAGCTGTTTTTT.